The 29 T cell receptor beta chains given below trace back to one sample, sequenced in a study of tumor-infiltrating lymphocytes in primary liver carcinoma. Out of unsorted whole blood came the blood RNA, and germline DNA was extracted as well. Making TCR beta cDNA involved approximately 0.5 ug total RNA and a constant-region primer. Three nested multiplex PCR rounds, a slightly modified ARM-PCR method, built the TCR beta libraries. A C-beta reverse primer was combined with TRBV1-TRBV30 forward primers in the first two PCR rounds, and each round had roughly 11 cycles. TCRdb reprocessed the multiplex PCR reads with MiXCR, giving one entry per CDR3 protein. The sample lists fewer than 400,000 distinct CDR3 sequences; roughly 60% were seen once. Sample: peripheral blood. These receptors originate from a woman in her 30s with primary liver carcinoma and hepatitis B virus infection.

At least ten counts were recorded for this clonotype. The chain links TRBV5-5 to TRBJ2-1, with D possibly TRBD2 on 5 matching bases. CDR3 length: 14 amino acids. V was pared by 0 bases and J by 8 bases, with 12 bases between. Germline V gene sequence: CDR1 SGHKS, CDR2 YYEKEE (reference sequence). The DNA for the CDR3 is TGTGCCAGCAGCTTGGTTGGAGACTATGATGAGCAGTTCTTC. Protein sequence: CASSLVGDYDEQFF.

CDR3 in amino acids: CASYHRRALQETQYF. In nucleotides, the CDR3 is TGTGCCAGCTACCACAGACGTGCGCTCCAAGAGACCCAGTACTTC. The chain couples TRBV7-9 to TRBJ2-5; D is undetermined. Trimming cost V 8 bases and J 1 base, with 17 bases left between them. This CDR3 is built from 15 residues. Germline values: CDR1 SEHNR, CDR2 FQNEAQ (reference sequence).

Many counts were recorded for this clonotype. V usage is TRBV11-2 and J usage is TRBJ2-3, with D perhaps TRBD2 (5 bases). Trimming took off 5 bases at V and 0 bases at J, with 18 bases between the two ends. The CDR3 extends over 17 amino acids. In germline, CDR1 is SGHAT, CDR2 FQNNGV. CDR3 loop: CASSPVAGLTSTDTQYF. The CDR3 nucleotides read TGTGCCAGCAGCCCAGTGGCAGGACTGACTAGCACAGATACGCAGTATTTT.

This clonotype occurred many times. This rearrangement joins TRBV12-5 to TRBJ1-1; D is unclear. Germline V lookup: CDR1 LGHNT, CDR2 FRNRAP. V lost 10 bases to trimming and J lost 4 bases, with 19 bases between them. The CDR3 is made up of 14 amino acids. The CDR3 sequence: CATTFDGRGTEAFF. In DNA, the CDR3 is TGTGCTACGACTTTTGACGGCCGGGGCACTGAAGCTTTCTTT.

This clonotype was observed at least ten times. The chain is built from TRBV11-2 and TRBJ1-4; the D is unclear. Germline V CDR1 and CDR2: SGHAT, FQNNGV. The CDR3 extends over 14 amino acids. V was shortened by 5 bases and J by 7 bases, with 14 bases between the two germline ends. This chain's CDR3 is CASSPGRGSEKLFF. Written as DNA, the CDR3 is TGTGCCAGCAGCCCCGGTCGAGGTAGTGAAAAACTGTTTTTT.

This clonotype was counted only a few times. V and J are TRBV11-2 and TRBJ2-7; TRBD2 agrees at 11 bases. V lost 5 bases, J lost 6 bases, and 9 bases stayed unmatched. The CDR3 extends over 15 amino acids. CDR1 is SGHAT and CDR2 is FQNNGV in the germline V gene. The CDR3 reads CASSHTSGGAGEQYF. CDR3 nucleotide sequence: TGTGCCAGCAGCCATACTAGCGGGGGAGCGGGCGAGCAGTACTTC.

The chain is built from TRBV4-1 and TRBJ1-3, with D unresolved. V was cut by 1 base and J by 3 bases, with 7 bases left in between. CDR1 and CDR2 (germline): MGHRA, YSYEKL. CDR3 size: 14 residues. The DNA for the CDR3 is TGCGCCAGCAGCCAAGGGGCCTATGGAAACACCATATATTTT. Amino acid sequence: CASSQGAYGNTIYF.

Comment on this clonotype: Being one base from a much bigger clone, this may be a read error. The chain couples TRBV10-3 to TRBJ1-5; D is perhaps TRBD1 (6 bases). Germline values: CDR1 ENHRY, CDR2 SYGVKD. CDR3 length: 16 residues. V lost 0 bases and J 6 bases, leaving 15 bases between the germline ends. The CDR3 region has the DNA TGTGCCATCAGTGAGTCTCAGACAGGCGTGGGTCAGCCCCAGCATTTT. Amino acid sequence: CAISESQTGVGQPQHF.

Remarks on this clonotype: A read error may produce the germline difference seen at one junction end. CDR3 in amino acids: CSVVSGGSSYKQYF. The CDR3 region has the DNA TGCAGCGTTGTTTCAGGGGGCTCCAGCTACAAGCAGTACTTC. This sequence joins TRBV29-1 and TRBJ2-7, with TRBD1 matching over 8 bases. The germline V gene has CDR1 SQVTM and CDR2 ANQGSEA. CDR3 size: 14 residues.

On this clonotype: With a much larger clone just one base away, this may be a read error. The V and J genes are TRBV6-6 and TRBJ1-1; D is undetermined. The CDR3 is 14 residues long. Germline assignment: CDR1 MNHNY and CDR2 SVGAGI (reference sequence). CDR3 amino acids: CASRTDGTNIEAFF. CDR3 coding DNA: TGTGCCAGCAGAACGGACGGAACGAACATTGAAGCTTTCTTT.

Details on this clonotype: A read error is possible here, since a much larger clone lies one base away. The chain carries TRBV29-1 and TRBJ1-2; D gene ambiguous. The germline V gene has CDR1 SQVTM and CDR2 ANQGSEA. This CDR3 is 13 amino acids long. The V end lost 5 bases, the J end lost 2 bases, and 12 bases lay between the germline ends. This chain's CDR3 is CSVSESANYGYTF. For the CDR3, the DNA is TGCAGCGTTTCGGAGTCGGCGAACTATGGCTACACCTTC.

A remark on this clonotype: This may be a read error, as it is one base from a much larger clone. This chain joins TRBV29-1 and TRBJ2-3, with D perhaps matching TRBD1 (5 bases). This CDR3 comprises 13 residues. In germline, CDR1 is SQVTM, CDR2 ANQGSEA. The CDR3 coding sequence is TGCAGCGTTGAGGGCAGGGTCACAGATATGCAGTATTTT. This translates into CSVEGRVTDMQYF.

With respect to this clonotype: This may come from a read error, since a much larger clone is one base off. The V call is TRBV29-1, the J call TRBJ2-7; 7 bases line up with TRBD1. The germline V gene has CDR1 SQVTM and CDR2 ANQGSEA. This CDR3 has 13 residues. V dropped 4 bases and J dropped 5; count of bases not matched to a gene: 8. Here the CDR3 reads CSVVPTGLHEQYF. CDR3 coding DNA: TGCAGCGTTGTCCCGACAGGGCTCCACGAGCAGTACTTC.

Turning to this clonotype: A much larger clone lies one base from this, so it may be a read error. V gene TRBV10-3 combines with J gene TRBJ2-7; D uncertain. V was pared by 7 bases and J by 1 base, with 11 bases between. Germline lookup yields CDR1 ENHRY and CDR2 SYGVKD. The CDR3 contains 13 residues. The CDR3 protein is CAIKLVASYEQYF. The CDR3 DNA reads TGTGCCATCAAATTAGTGGCGTCCTACGAGCAGTACTTC.

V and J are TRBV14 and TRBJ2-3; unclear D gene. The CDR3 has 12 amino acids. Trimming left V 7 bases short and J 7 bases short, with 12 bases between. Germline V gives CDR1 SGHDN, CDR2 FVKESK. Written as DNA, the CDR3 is TGTGCCAGCATCCTCGCTGGCTATACGCAGTATTTT. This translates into CASILAGYTQYF.

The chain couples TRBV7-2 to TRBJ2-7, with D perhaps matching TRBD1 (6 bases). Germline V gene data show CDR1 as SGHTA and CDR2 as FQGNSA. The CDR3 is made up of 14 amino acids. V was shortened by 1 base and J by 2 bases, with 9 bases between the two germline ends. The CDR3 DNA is TGTGCCAGCAGCTTAGGGGGGCAGGCCTACGAGCAGTACTTC. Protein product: CASSLGGQAYEQYF.

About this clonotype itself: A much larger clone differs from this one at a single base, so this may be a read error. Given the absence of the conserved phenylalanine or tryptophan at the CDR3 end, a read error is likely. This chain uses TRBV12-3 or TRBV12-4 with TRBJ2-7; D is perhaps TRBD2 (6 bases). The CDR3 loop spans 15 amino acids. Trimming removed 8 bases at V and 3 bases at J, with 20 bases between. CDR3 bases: TGTGCCAGCGCAAGACGGGCAGGGAGGCTCTACGAGCAGTACTCC. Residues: CASARRAGRLYEQYS.

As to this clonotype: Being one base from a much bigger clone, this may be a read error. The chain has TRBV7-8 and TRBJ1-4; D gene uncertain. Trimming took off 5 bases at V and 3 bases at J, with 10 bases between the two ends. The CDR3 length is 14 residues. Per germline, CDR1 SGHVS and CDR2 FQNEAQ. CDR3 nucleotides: TGTGCCAGCAGCAACATAGGAGCTAATGAAAAACTGTTTTTT. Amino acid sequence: CASSNIGANEKLFF.

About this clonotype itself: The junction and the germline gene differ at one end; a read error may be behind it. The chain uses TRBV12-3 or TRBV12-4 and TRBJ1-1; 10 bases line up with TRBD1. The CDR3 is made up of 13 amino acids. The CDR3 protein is CAGSRTGGTEAFF. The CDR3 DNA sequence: TGTGCCGGCAGTCGGACAGGGGGCACTGAAGCTTTCTTT.

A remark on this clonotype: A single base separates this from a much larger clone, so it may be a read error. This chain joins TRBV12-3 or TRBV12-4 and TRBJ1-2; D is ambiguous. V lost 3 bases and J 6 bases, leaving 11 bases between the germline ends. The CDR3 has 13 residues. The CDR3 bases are TGTGCCAGCAGTTTTGGCAGCAACCATGGCTACACCTTC. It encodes CASSFGSNHGYTF.

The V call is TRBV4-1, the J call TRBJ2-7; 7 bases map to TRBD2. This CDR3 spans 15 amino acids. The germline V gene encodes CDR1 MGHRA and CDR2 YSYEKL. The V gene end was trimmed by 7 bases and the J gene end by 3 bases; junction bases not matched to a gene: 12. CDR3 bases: TGCGCCAGCAATCCGAACTCAGGACTAGTCTACGAGCAGTACTTC. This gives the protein CASNPNSGLVYEQYF.

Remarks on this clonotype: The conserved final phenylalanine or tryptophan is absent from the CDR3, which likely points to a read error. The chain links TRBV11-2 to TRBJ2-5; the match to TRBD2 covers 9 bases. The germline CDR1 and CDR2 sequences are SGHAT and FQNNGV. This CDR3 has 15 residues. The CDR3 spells CASSPRLADKDTQYL. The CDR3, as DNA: TGTGCCAGCAGCCCTCGACTAGCGGACAAAGATACCCAGTACTTA.

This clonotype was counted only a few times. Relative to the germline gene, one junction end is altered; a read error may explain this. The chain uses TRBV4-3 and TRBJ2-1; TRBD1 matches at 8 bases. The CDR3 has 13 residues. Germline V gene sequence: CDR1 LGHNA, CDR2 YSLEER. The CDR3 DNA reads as TGCGCCAGCAGCCAAGGTCAGGGGGCCAAGCAGTTATTC. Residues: CASSQGQGAKQLF.

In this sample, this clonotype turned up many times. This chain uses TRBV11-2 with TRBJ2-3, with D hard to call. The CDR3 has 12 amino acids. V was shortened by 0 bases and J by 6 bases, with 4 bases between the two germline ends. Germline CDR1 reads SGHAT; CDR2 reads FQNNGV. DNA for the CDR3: TGTGCCAGCAGCTTAGAGGGGGATACGCAGTATTTT. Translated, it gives CASSLEGDTQYF.

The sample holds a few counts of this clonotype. DNA for the CDR3: TGCAGCCTCCGCGGGCGGGACCTGACCTACGAGCAGTACTTC. Protein sequence: CSLRGRDLTYEQYF. V gene TRBV29-1 combines with J gene TRBJ2-7; D is perhaps TRBD2 (6 bases). Trimming left V 8 bases short and J 2 bases short, with 19 bases between. The CDR3 runs to 14 residues. CDR1 is SQVTM, CDR2 ANQGSEA, per germline.

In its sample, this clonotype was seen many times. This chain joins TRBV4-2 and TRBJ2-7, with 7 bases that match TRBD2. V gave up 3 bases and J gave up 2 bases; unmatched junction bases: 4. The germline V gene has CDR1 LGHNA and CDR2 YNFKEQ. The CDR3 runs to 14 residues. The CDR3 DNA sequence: TGTGCCAGCAGCCACTCTGCGGGAGCCTACGAGCAGTACTTC. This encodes CASSHSAGAYEQYF.

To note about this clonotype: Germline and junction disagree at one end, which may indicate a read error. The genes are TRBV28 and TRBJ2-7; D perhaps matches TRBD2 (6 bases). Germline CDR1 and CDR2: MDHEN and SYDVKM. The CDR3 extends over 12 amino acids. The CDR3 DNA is TGTGCCAGCAGTTTATCGGGGGACGAGCAGTGCTTC. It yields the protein CASSLSGDEQCF.

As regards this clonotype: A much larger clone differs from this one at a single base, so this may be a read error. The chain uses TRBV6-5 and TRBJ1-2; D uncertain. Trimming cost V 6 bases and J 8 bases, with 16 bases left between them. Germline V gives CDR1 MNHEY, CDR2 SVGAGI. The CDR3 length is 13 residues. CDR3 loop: CASRSPGSRGYTF. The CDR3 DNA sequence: TGTGCCAGCAGATCCCCGGGCTCGAGAGGCTACACCTTC.

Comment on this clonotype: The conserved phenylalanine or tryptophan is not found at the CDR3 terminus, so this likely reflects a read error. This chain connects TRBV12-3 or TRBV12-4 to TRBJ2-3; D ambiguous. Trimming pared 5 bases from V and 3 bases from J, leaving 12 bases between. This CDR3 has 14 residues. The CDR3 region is CASSPTDGTDTQYL. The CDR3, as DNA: TGTGCCAGCAGTCCCACCGACGGGACAGATACGCAGTATCTT.